Detailed here is one TCR beta chain. The same CDR3 also results from other DNA sequences found in this sample. As handled by the study authors: Reference gene primer amplification yielded estimated nucleated cell counts. The table came from immunoSEQ multiplex PCR; TCRdb's copy has only in-frame clones and leaves some out. V, J and clone size reflect that table, while D and trimming were determined from the DNA. The sample holds 150,000 to 200,000 clones, over 75% seen once. The data were taken from a study of blood T cell repertoires in COVID-19. Study context: COVID-19 samples, acute and convalescent, were from the United States, Italy and Spain. Sources were T cells, B-cell-depleted T cells, or PBMCs; the material itself was cDNA or gDNA.

The CDR3 extends over 13 amino acids. The ends were cut back, 2 bases at V and 5 bases at J, with 7 bases in the middle. The sequence came from a man aged 50 or older who had recovered from COVID-19. V usage is TRBV12-3 or TRBV12-4 and J usage is TRBJ1-5; possible D gene TRBD1, 5 bases. Specimen: peripheral blood. The CDR3 spells CASSLKGDQPQHF. The CDR3 bases are TGTGCCAGCAGTTTAAAAGGGGATCAGCCCCAGCATTTT.